The clone carrying this TCR beta chain was seen a handful of times. This sample was included in a study of T-cell memory formation after mild COVID-19. Study context: TCR clusters mostly belonged to single donors.

A 5'RACE reaction primed in the constant segment made cDNA libraries of TCR alpha and TCR beta, and these carried sample barcodes and UMIs. Each CDR3 protein is one row after TCRdb ran MiXCR on the 5' RACE reads. The data contain roughly 240,000 distinct CDR3 sequences, about a sixth of them singletons. The V gene lost 8 bases and the J gene lost 9 bases, with 17 bases spanning the gap. CDR1 is SQVTM, CDR2 ANQGSEA, per germline. The CDR3 has 12 residues. The V and J genes are TRBV29-1 and TRBJ2-1, with a possible D match to TRBD1 (7 bases). The source of this sequence is a man between 18 and 29 years old who had mild COVID-19 (a few samples of this study predate the infection). Cell type and time point are not known. Specimen: PBMCs or a T cell subset sorted from them (not recorded which). The CDR3 sequence: CSPLTGTREQFF. For the CDR3, the DNA is TGCAGCCCCCTGACAGGGACTCGTGAGCAGTTCTTC.